The 31 T cell receptor beta chains reported below all come from one sample, sequenced in a study of cytomegalovirus exposure and HLA in healthy donors. Researchers ran the PCR with 60 Vbeta and 13 Jbeta primers. Produced via immunoSEQ multiplex PCR; TCRdb's table is partial and in-frame only. The table has 160,000 or so clones, over 75% seen once. Specimen: PBMCs. The receptor set was obtained from a man aged 45 to 65 in good health and CMV-seropositive.

This chain links TRBV6-1 with TRBJ2-7; D not certain. Trimming stripped 6 bases from V and 8 bases from J, with 17 bases between. The CDR3 consists of 13 residues. Germline V gene lookup returns CDR1 MNHNS and CDR2 SASEGT. In nucleotides, the CDR3 is TGTGCCAGCAGCCCGCAGACTCCGTCTAAGCAGTACTTC. It codes for CASSPQTPSKQYF.

This clone was seen a single time. The chain is built from TRBV27 and TRBJ2-7; D possibly corresponds to TRBD2 (5 bases). CDR1 is MNHEY, CDR2 SMNVEV, per germline (reference sequence). CDR3 length: 14 residues. Trimming stripped 2 bases from V and 3 bases from J, with 11 bases between. CDR3 coding DNA: TGTGCCAGCAGTTTAAAGGGAGCCGGCTACGAGCAGTACTTC. This encodes CASSLKGAGYEQYF.

V gene TRBV19 combines with J gene TRBJ2-7; 10 nucleotides line up with TRBD2. Germline V gene data show CDR1 as LNHDA and CDR2 as SQIVND (reference sequence). J was trimmed by 2 bases and V by 4 bases; bases with no gene match: 8. This CDR3 has 16 residues. The CDR3 DNA is TGTGCCAGTAGTAGTAGCGGGGGGCCCTTCCCCTACGAGCAGTACTTC. This sequence encodes CASSSSGGPFPYEQYF. Filled out from reference TRBV19 and TRBJ2-7, the complete variable domain reads DGGITQSPKYLFRKEGQNVTLSCEQNLNHDAMYWYRQDPGQGLRLIYYSQIVNDFQKGDIAEGYSVSREKKESFPLTVTSAQKNPTAFYLCASSSSGGPFPYEQYFGPGTRLTVT.

This chain uses TRBV28 with TRBJ2-3; 8 bases map to TRBD2. CDR3 length: 15 amino acids. V shed 4 bases, J shed 0 bases, and the junction held 3 bases outside the gene matches. The germline gives CDR1 MDHEN, CDR2 SYDVKM. The CDR3 protein is CASSSGGPSTDTQYF. The DNA for the CDR3 is TGTGCCAGCAGTTCGGGGGGGCCTAGCACAGATACGCAGTATTTT.

The chain employs TRBV2 and TRBJ2-2; 8 nucleotides line up with TRBD2. Trimming at V came to 3 bases and at J to 0 bases, leaving 0 bases not matched to a gene. This CDR3 has 15 amino acids. Germline CDR1 and CDR2: SNHLY and FYNNEI. The CDR3 DNA reads TGTGCCAGCAGTGACGGGGGGGCGAACACCGGGGAGCTGTTTTTT. Translating it yields CASSDGGANTGELFF.

This chain connects TRBV19 to TRBJ2-2; TRBD1 is a possible D gene (6 bases). The germline V gene encodes CDR1 LNHDA and CDR2 SQIVND (reference sequence). The CDR3 is 14 amino acids. V was cut by 4 bases and J by 6 bases, with 12 bases left in between. CDR3 sequence reads: CASSTPNRAGELFF. The CDR3 DNA follows: TGTGCCAGTAGTACACCTAACAGGGCCGGGGAGCTGTTTTTT. The full variable domain, in which reference TRBV19 and TRBJ2-2 provide the parts outside the CDR3, is DGGITQSPKYLFRKEGQNVTLSCEQNLNHDAMYWYRQDPGQGLRLIYYSQIVNDFQKGDIAEGYSVSREKKESFPLTVTSAQKNPTAFYLCASSTPNRAGELFFGEGSRLTVL.

This chain connects TRBV28 to TRBJ2-1, with TRBD2 matching 10 bases. This CDR3 spans 15 amino acids. Germline CDR1 MDHEN, CDR2 SYDVKM. Trimming at V came to 5 bases and at J to 10 bases, leaving 11 bases not matched to a gene. As DNA, the CDR3 is TGTGCCAGCAGTCTTTCTAGCGGGGGCCCCAGGGAGCAGTTCTTC. Its protein is CASSLSSGGPREQFF.

This clone showed up just a few times. J is TRBJ1-1 and V is TRBV4-1, with D maybe TRBD1 (6 bases). Germline CDR1 MGHRA, CDR2 YSYEKL. This CDR3 is built from 14 residues. Trimming shortened V by 2 bases and J by 10 bases, and 17 bases separated the two germline ends. In nucleotides, the CDR3 is TGCGCCAGCAGCCAAACCAACGACAGGCTCGGAGCTTTCTTT. This translates into CASSQTNDRLGAFF.

The chain joins TRBV2 to TRBJ1-5, with 10 bases that match TRBD1. The CDR3 extends over 15 amino acids. V lost 5 bases to trimming and J lost 6 bases; unmatched junction nucleotides: 7. Germline loops: CDR1 SNHLY, CDR2 FYNNEI. This chain's CDR3 is CASSNSGTGVQPQHF. DNA of the CDR3: TGTGCCAGCAGTAACTCCGGGACAGGGGTTCAGCCCCAGCATTTT.

The chain couples TRBV9 to TRBJ1-1; the D is unclear. Trimming removed 1 base at V and 3 bases at J, with 16 bases between. The CDR3 length is 16 residues. CDR1 is SGDLS and CDR2 is YYNGEE in the germline V gene. The CDR3 bases are TGTGCCAGCAGCGTATCCCCGTCGGGGAGAGACACTGAAGCTTTCTTT. Amino acids: CASSVSPSGRDTEAFF. Full variable domain (missing parts from reference TRBV9 and TRBJ1-1): DSGVTQTPKHLITATGQRVTLRCSPRSGDLSVYWYQQSLDQGLQFLIQYYNGEERAKGNILERFSAQQFPDLHSELNLSSLELGDSALYFCASSVSPSGRDTEAFFGQGTRLTVV.

CDR3 DNA: TGTGCCAGCTCCCTAGAACTACGGCAGGGGGAGACCCAGTACTTC. Residues: CASSLELRQGETQYF. V is TRBV18 and J is TRBJ2-5; D is perhaps TRBD1 (6 bases). Germline V gives CDR1 KGHSH, CDR2 LQKENI. With 6 bases removed from V and 5 bases from J, the gap between germline ends came to 19 bases. CDR3 length equals 15 residues.

The V call is TRBV7-2, the J call TRBJ2-7; tentatively, D is TRBD1 (6 bases). CDR3 length equals 16 residues. Trimming removed 0 bases at V and 0 bases at J, with 12 bases between. The germline V gene has CDR1 SGHTA and CDR2 FQGNSA. The CDR3 DNA is TGTGCCAGCAGCTTAGCTTCCGGACAGAGCTCCTACGAGCAGTACTTC. It encodes CASSLASGQSSYEQYF. The full variable domain, completed using reference TRBV7-2 and TRBJ2-7, is GAGVSQSPSNKVTEKGKDVELRCDPISGHTALYWYRQSLGQGLEFLIYFQGNSAPDKSGLPSDRFSAERTGGSVSTLTIQRTQQEDSAVYLCASSLASGQSSYEQYFGPGTRLTVT.

V is TRBV9 and J is TRBJ1-6, with 7 bases aligning to TRBD1. Germline V CDR1 and CDR2: SGDLS, YYNGEE. CDR3 length equals 15 residues. V trimming: 2 bases; J trimming: 5 bases; junction bases outside the gene matches: 4. The CDR3 is CASSVRDRHNSPLHF. In nucleotides, the CDR3 is TGTGCCAGCAGCGTCCGGGACAGACATAATTCACCCCTCCACTTT.

The rearrangement links TRBV15 to TRBJ2-1; the match to TRBD2 covers 12 bases. The CDR3 contains 16 residues. Per germline, CDR1 LNHNV and CDR2 YYDKDF (reference sequence). Trimming at V came to 5 bases and at J to 4 bases, leaving 6 bases not matched to a gene. This chain's CDR3 is CATSGKLAGGYNEQFF. In DNA, the CDR3 is TGTGCCACCAGCGGGAAACTAGCGGGGGGATACAATGAGCAGTTCTTC.

The chain links TRBV28 to TRBJ1-6, with unresolved D. The CDR3 spans 15 residues. Germline CDR1 MDHEN, CDR2 SYDVKM. V shed 5 bases and J shed 8 bases, with 16 bases lying between them. CDR3: CASSPPGFAYSPLHF. The CDR3 nucleotides read TGTGCCAGCAGTCCTCCGGGGTTCGCCTATTCACCCCTCCACTTT.

The rearrangement links TRBV5-4 to TRBJ2-7; the D is unclear. The germline CDR1 and CDR2 sequences are SGHNT and YYREEE (reference sequence). V dropped 4 bases and J dropped 0 bases, with 11 bases sitting between them. The CDR3 is 14 amino acids. The CDR3 nucleotides read TGTGCCAGCAGCACGCTGCTAGGCTCCTACGAGCAGTACTTC. Its protein product is CASSTLLGSYEQYF.

The rearrangement joins TRBV6-5 to TRBJ2-7, with TRBD2 matching 7 bases. Looked up from germline, CDR1 is MNHEY and CDR2 is SVGAGI. This CDR3 is 13 amino acids long. The J segment lost 3 bases and the V segment lost 8 bases, leaving 7 bases of the junction unmatched. The CDR3 is CASRGGGNYEQYF. CDR3 bases: TGTGCCAGCCGAGGCGGGGGAAACTACGAGCAGTACTTC.

This chain uses TRBV7-9 with TRBJ2-1; 8 bases map to TRBD1. CDR1 is SEHNR and CDR2 is FQNEAQ in the germline V gene (reference sequence). CDR3 length: 15 residues. V was pared by 2 bases and J by 5 bases, with 5 bases of the junction left unmatched. The CDR3 DNA reads TGTGCCAGCAGCTTACGGGACAGGACCAACAATGAGCAGTTCTTC. Translation: CASSLRDRTNNEQFF.

The chain recombines TRBV19 with TRBJ1-5; D call uncertain. Trimming pared 3 bases from V and 3 bases from J, leaving 6 bases between. The CDR3 runs 13 residues. Per the germline V gene, CDR1 is LNHDA and CDR2 is SQIVND (reference sequence). The CDR3 nucleotides read TGTGCCAGTAGTATGGGCCCCAATCAGCCCCAGCATTTT. This gives the protein CASSMGPNQPQHF. Looking up the rest from reference TRBV19 and TRBJ1-5 gives the full variable domain: DGGITQSPKYLFRKEGQNVTLSCEQNLNHDAMYWYRQDPGQGLRLIYYSQIVNDFQKGDIAEGYSVSREKKESFPLTVTSAQKNPTAFYLCASSMGPNQPQHFGDGTRLSIL.

The chain employs TRBV18 and TRBJ1-4, with D perhaps TRBD1 (6 bases). CDR1 is KGHSH, CDR2 LQKENI, per germline. Trimming took 6 bases from V and 4 from J, leaving 15 bases between them. The length of the CDR3 is 15 residues. CDR3 DNA sequence: TGTGCCAGCTCGCATACAGGGTCGGGTAATGAAAAACTGTTTTTT. Protein: CASSHTGSGNEKLFF.

In this sample, this clone turned up once. The rearrangement joins TRBV19 to TRBJ1-3; D call uncertain. This CDR3 has 13 residues. Per germline, CDR1 LNHDA and CDR2 SQIVND (reference sequence). Deletions cut 9 bases from V and 0 bases from J, with 9 bases between. CDR3 bases: TGTGCCAGCGGTTGGAGCTCTGGAAACACCATATATTTT. The encoded protein is CASGWSSGNTIYF.

The J gene is TRBJ1-1, the V gene TRBV6-1; a possible D gene is TRBD1 (6 bases). V was trimmed by 3 bases and J by 5 bases, leaving 7 bases between them. CDR1 and CDR2 (germline): MNHNS, SASEGT. The CDR3 is 12 amino acids. CDR3 sequence (DNA): TGTGCCAGCAGTGATCAGGGGACTGAAGCTTTCTTT. Translating gives CASSDQGTEAFF.

The V gene is TRBV2, the J gene TRBJ2-1; perhaps D is TRBD1 or TRBD2 (12 bases each). The CDR3 is 22 amino acids. V shed 7 bases and J shed 9 bases, with 43 bases lying between them. Germline V gene sequence: CDR1 SNHLY, CDR2 FYNNEI. CDR3 region: CASNKGRGGQGASSGRAAEQFF. The CDR3 DNA sequence: TGTGCCAGCAACAAAGGAAGGGGGGGACAGGGGGCATCTAGCGGGAGGGCCGCTGAGCAGTTCTTC.

The genes are TRBV15 and TRBJ1-2; no reliable D call. This CDR3 region has 17 residues. V was pared by 0 bases and J by 4 bases, with 18 bases between. Germline-derived CDR1 and CDR2 are LNHNV and YYDKDF (reference sequence). Here the CDR3 DNA reads TGTGCCACCAGCAGAGATTTGGAGGGTACGGCTACCTATGGCTACACCTTC. Translation: CATSRDLEGTATYGYTF.

V is TRBV7-8 and J is TRBJ1-2; D perhaps matches TRBD1 (5 bases). V dropped 2 bases and J dropped 8 bases, with 15 bases sitting between them. Germline lookup yields CDR1 SGHVS and CDR2 FQNEAQ. This CDR3 has 14 residues. CDR3 bases: TGTGCCAGCAGCTTAAGTATGGGGGGATCAGGCTACACCTTC. Residues: CASSLSMGGSGYTF.

This clone was observed a few times. Written as DNA, the CDR3 is TGTGCCAGCAGCTCGGCAGGCCCTAACTATGGCTACACCTTC. Translated: CASSSAGPNYGYTF. The chain has TRBV7-9 and TRBJ1-2; D gene uncertain. V lost 4 bases to trimming and J lost 0 bases, with 9 bases between them. Germline CDR1 is SEHNR and CDR2 is FQNEAQ (reference sequence). The CDR3 totals 14 residues.

The chain's CDR3 is CASSLLRPGNYGYTF. Here the CDR3 DNA reads TGTGCCAGCAGTTTGCTCCGGCCGGGTAACTATGGCTACACCTTC. The V gene is TRBV28, the J gene TRBJ1-2, with D uncertain. This CDR3 comprises 15 residues. CDR1 and CDR2 from the germline V gene are MDHEN and SYDVKM. Trimming shortened V by 3 bases and J by 1 base, and 12 bases separated the two germline ends.

The chain links TRBV29-1 to TRBJ1-1; no clear D gene. The CDR3 runs 13 residues. Germline CDR1 SQVTM, CDR2 ANQGSEA. V was pared by 5 bases and J by 5 bases, with 15 bases between. The CDR3 DNA is TGCAGCGTTTTTCTGGGCCTCCTGACTGAAGCTTTCTTT. Protein sequence: CSVFLGLLTEAFF.

This clone appeared a few times. This chain joins TRBV10-3 and TRBJ2-5; 11 bases align to TRBD2. This CDR3 comprises 17 residues. Unmatched junction bases numbered 5, after V lost 2 bases and J lost 0 bases. Germline CDR1 ENHRY, CDR2 SYGVKD. The CDR3 DNA is TGTGCCATCAGTGAGCCCTCACTAGCGGGAGACCAAGAGACCCAGTACTTC. Translating gives CAISEPSLAGDQETQYF.

This chain connects TRBV6-4 to TRBJ1-6, with TRBD1 matching over 7 bases. V trimming: 5 bases; J trimming: 7 bases; junction bases outside the gene matches: 11. Germline CDR1 and CDR2: MRHNA and SNTAGT. This CDR3 is built from 16 residues. The CDR3 protein is CASSLQGLGKNSPLHF. For the CDR3, the DNA is TGTGCCAGCAGTCTACAGGGGTTAGGTAAAAATTCACCCCTCCACTTT.

The chain links TRBV5-6 to TRBJ1-5; D call uncertain. The V end was cut by 4 bases, the J end by 5 bases, with 16 bases between. The CDR3 sequence is 15 residues long. In germline, CDR1 is SGHDT, CDR2 YYEEEE. The CDR3 protein is CASSLRASKHQPQHF. The CDR3 DNA follows: TGTGCCAGCAGCCTGAGGGCCTCAAAACATCAGCCCCAGCATTTT.